This TCR beta chain was recorded in a study of blood T cell repertoires in COVID-19. As for the study in general: The study drew acute and convalescent COVID-19 samples from the United States, Italy and Spain.

Germline V lookup: CDR1 LGHNA, CDR2 YSLEER. Trimming pared 0 bases from V and 5 bases from J, leaving 13 bases between. This CDR3 region has 16 residues. Per the original data handling: How many nucleated cells were present was estimated from reference gene primer amplification. Some clones are missing from TCRdb's copy, which holds only in-frame ones; the method was immunoSEQ multiplex PCR. The V and J calls and clone size come from that table; D and trimming were worked out from the DNA. The table lists approximately 110,000 clones, 80% to 90% of them singletons. The specimen was peripheral blood. The V and J genes are TRBV4-3 and TRBJ1-4; a weak D match, TRBD1 (5 bases). This receptor was identified in a woman aged 45-60 years with active or convalescent COVID-19. CDR3 in amino acids: CASSQEPLRGNEKLFF. CDR3 in DNA: TGCGCCAGCAGCCAAGAGCCACTTCGGGGGAATGAAAAACTGTTTTTT.